A few counts support the clone carrying this TCR beta chain. TCRdb re-called the 5' RACE reads through MiXCR, storing one row per CDR3 protein. Among hundreds of thousands of distinct CDR3 sequences, 10% to 15% were seen once, and the ten largest hold 1.5% to 2%. The data were obtained in a study of identical twins. CDR3 length: 15 residues. The trim removed 4 bases at V and 8 bases at J, leaving 8 bases unmatched. Germline assignment: CDR1 LGHDT and CDR2 YNNKEL (reference sequence). The same specimen was also included in a second study, on yellow fever vaccine responses in identical twins. That source notes: Convergence reportedly seemed to mark part of the twins' vaccine T cell response, with personalization marking the rest.

Material: PBMCs. This clonotype originated in a woman aged 18-29 years in good health. The V gene is TRBV3-1, the J gene TRBJ2-1; TRBD2 matches 10 bases. The CDR3 region has the DNA TGTGCCAGCAGCCGCCAACTAGCGGGGTGGCATGAGCAGTTCTTC. Translating gives CASSRQLAGWHEQFF.